This T cell receptor (beta chain) derives from a study of blood T cell repertoires in COVID-19. TCRdb's copy holds only in-frame clones and misses some; the assay was immunoSEQ multiplex PCR. The repertoire includes around 92,000 clones, about 86% of them detected once, and 13% sits in the top ten. Germline V lookup: CDR1 SGDLS, CDR2 YYNGEE. V lost 3 bases to trimming and J lost 0 bases; unmatched junction nucleotides: 5. The CDR3 contains 16 residues. The sequencing sample was made of peripheral blood. This TCR derives from a woman aged 60-70 years in a cohort sampled during active or convalescent COVID-19. This sequence joins TRBV9 and TRBJ1-3; TRBD1 matches at 8 bases. The CDR3 DNA sequence: TGTGCCAGCAGCGGATGGACAGGGCTCTCTGGAAACACCATATATTTT. This encodes CASSGWTGLSGNTIYF.